This T cell receptor (beta chain) was documented in a study of blood T cell repertoires in COVID-19. Whole-study context: Sites in the United States, Italy and Spain provided acute and convalescent COVID-19 samples. From T cells, B-cell-depleted T cells, or PBMCs came the material, which was cDNA or gDNA.

Per germline, CDR1 SNHLY and CDR2 FYNNEI. This CDR3 contains 16 residues. V was shortened by 4 bases and J by 2 bases, with 17 bases between the two germline ends. Participants had their cohort set by participant-reported clinical history. Per the original data handling: From reference gene primer amplification, estimates of nucleated cell counts were derived. Measured with immunoSEQ multiplex PCR; TCRdb has only the in-frame clones, and not every one. V and J calls and clone size are copied from that table; D and trimming were computed from the DNA. The table includes roughly 380,000 clones, roughly nine tenths detected once.

This sequence originates from a woman aged 30 to 39 who had recovered from COVID-19. The specimen sequenced was PBMCs or T cells enriched from blood (not recorded which). The rearrangement links TRBV2 to TRBJ2-5; tentatively, D is TRBD2 (6 bases). This chain's CDR3 is CASSVKGGEQQETQYF. CDR3 in DNA: TGTGCCAGCAGTGTAAAGGGCGGGGAACAACAAGAGACCCAGTACTTC.